What follows are 21 T cell receptor beta chains derived from one specimen sequenced in a study of T cell changes during pregnancy in multiple sclerosis. Using immunoSEQ multiplex PCR, the repertoire was profiled, and TCRdb retains in-frame clones only, with some absent. This table holds 50,000 to 75,000 clones, 90% to 95% found once. The sample here was peripheral blood, taken in the third trimester of pregnancy. The receptors stem from a female donor in good health, enrolled as a control in a pregnancy study.

V usage is TRBV7-2 and J usage is TRBJ1-2; unclear D gene. Deletions cut 1 base from V and 7 bases from J, with 4 bases between. CDR1 is SGHTA and CDR2 is FQGNSA in the germline V gene. CDR3 length equals 11 residues. As DNA, the CDR3 is TGTGCCAGCAGCTTAGGCGGTGGCTACACCTTC. Translating it yields CASSLGGGYTF.

The J gene is TRBJ2-1, the V gene TRBV12-2; TRBD2, the table's D call, lacks a check against the DNA. TRBV12-2 is noted as a pseudogene. CDR3 size: 15 residues. The CDR3 is CASRLGLDEENEQFF. CDR3 nucleotides: TGTGCAAGTCGCTTGGGACTAGACGAGGAAAATGAGCAGTTCTTC.

The gene calls are TRBV5-4 and TRBJ2-1; TRBD2 matches at 9 bases. Per the germline V gene, CDR1 is SGHNT and CDR2 is YYREEE (reference sequence). V lost 3 bases, J lost 9 bases, and 10 bases stayed unmatched. The CDR3 covers 15 residues. This CDR3 reads CASSSGTSSSAEQFF. The CDR3 DNA reads TGTGCCAGCAGCTCCGGGACTAGCAGTTCTGCTGAGCAGTTCTTC.

The CDR3 here is CASSLVGGGRETQYF. The CDR3 bases are TGTGCCAGCAGCTTAGTCGGGGGTGGTAGAGAGACCCAGTACTTC. J is TRBJ2-5 and V is TRBV7-3, with D maybe TRBD2 (6 bases). V was pared by 2 bases and J by 4 bases, with 14 bases between. Germline V gene sequence: CDR1 SGHTA, CDR2 FQGTGA. This CDR3 region has 15 residues.

The V and J genes are TRBV9 and TRBJ1-4, with D perhaps TRBD1 (6 bases). Trimming cost V 3 bases and J 8 bases, with 17 bases left between them. Germline lookup yields CDR1 SGDLS and CDR2 YYNGEE. The CDR3 loop spans 15 amino acids. CDR3 sequence reads: CASSGDTGNEEKLFF. The CDR3 DNA sequence: TGTGCCAGCAGCGGGGACACAGGGAATGAAGAAAAACTGTTTTTT.

V usage is TRBV7-8 and J usage is TRBJ1-2, with TRBD1 identical over 8 bases. Germline V gene data show CDR1 as SGHVS and CDR2 as FQNEAQ. This CDR3 is 13 amino acids long. The trim removed 4 bases at V and 8 bases at J, leaving 6 bases unmatched. CDR3 amino acids: CASSSRQGTGYTF. The CDR3 region has the DNA TGTGCCAGCAGCTCCCGACAGGGGACGGGCTACACCTTC.

V is TRBV5-4 and J is TRBJ1-1; D gene unclear. CDR3 length equals 12 residues. Trimming removed 6 bases at V and 7 bases at J, with 13 bases between. The germline gives CDR1 SGHNT, CDR2 YYREEE (reference sequence). The CDR3 protein is CASNKRDGEAFF. CDR3 coding DNA: TGTGCCAGCAACAAGCGAGACGGTGAAGCTTTCTTT. Variable domain in full (rest from reference TRBV5-4 and TRBJ1-1): ETGVTQSPTHLIKTRGQQVTLRCSSQSGHNTVSWYQQALGQGPQFIFQYYREEENGRGNFPPRFSGLQFPNYSSELNVNALELDDSALYLCASNKRDGEAFFGQGTRLTVV.

The chain couples TRBV18 to TRBJ2-7, with 9 bases identical to TRBD2. The CDR3 length is 16 residues. The junction had 10 bases not matched to a gene; V was cut back by 3 bases and J by 4 bases. Looked up from germline, CDR1 is KGHSH and CDR2 is LQKENI. The CDR3 coding sequence is TGTGCCAGCTCACCTCCCGGGCTAGCGGGAAGATACGAGCAGTACTTC. Protein sequence: CASSPPGLAGRYEQYF. The full variable domain, with the rest looked up from reference TRBV18 and TRBJ2-7, is NAGVMQNPRHLVRRRGQEARLRCSPMKGHSHVYWYRQLPEEGLKFMVYLQKENIIDESGMPKERFSAEFPKEGPSILRIQQVVRGDSAAYFCASSPPGLAGRYEQYFGPGTRLTVT.

The J gene is TRBJ2-1, the V gene TRBV11-2, with a tentative D call TRBD2 (6 bases). The CDR3 extends over 13 amino acids. Germline CDR1 and CDR2: SGHAT and FQNNGV. V dropped 1 base and J dropped 6 bases, with 7 bases sitting between them. The CDR3 region is CASSLVTSNEQFF. CDR3 in DNA: TGTGCCAGCAGCTTAGTGACTAGCAATGAGCAGTTCTTC.

This chain links TRBV27 with TRBJ2-7, with 7 nucleotides matching TRBD2. The CDR3 is made up of 17 amino acids. With 3 bases clipped from V and 3 bases from J, the junction kept 14 bases outside the gene matches. CDR1 is MNHEY and CDR2 is SMNVEV in the germline V gene (reference sequence). The CDR3 DNA sequence: TGTGCCAGCAGTTTCCAGGCGGGGAGGGGCGCTTACTACGAGCAGTACTTC. This sequence encodes CASSFQAGRGAYYEQYF.

The chain has TRBV13 and TRBJ2-1; TRBD1 agrees at 8 bases. The germline gives CDR1 PRHDT, CDR2 FYEKMQ (reference sequence). The CDR3 covers 14 residues. V shed 0 bases, J shed 8 bases, and the junction held 3 bases outside the gene matches. The DNA of the CDR3 is TGTGCCAGCAGCTTAGGGGACAGGGTCTATGAGCAGTTCTTC. Residues: CASSLGDRVYEQFF.

The chain employs TRBV18 and TRBJ1-4; D remains unclear. This CDR3 is 15 amino acids long. Trimming left V 3 bases short and J 8 bases short, with 16 bases between. Per germline, CDR1 KGHSH and CDR2 LQKENI. In nucleotides, the CDR3 is TGTGCCAGCTCACCCCGGGATCCTCTCGGGGAAAAACTGTTTTTT. Translating it yields CASSPRDPLGEKLFF.

The chain recombines TRBV5-1 with TRBJ2-3; TRBD2 agrees at 9 bases. V lost 0 bases, J lost 4 bases, and 6 bases stayed unmatched. The CDR3 loop spans 16 amino acids. CDR1 and CDR2 (germline): SGHRS, YFSETQ. Written as DNA, the CDR3 is TGCGCCAGCAGCTTGGGAGGCGGGGGGGCGTCAGATACGCAGTATTTT. This codes for CASSLGGGGASDTQYF.

The chain is built from TRBV11-2 and TRBJ1-4, with 7 bases fitting TRBD1. Germline assignment: CDR1 SGHAT and CDR2 FQNNGV. With V trimmed by 6 bases and J by 0 bases, 13 bases remained unmatched. CDR3 length: 18 residues. The CDR3 sequence: CASRTIRGHRTTNEKLFF. CDR3 nucleotide sequence: TGTGCCAGCAGGACCATTAGGGGGCATCGAACAACTAATGAAAAACTGTTTTTT.

The V gene is TRBV30, the J gene TRBJ1-2; possible D gene TRBD1, 6 bases. CDR3 length: 13 residues. Germline V gene data show CDR1 as GTSNPN and CDR2 as SVGIG (reference sequence). V lost 3 bases, J lost 5 bases, and 13 bases lay in between. CDR3 protein: CAWRSDRLYGYTF. CDR3 sequence (DNA): TGTGCCTGGAGATCGGACAGATTGTATGGCTACACCTTC.

The V and J genes are TRBV5-4 and TRBJ2-2, with D tentatively TRBD2 (6 bases). V dropped 10 bases and J dropped 0 bases, with 25 bases sitting between them. Germline CDR1 reads SGHNT; CDR2 reads YYREEE (reference sequence). The CDR3 loop spans 18 amino acids. CDR3 DNA: TGTGCCCGCTCATTCCGATGGGGTAGCGGATCGAACACCGGGGAGCTGTTTTTT. Translating it yields CARSFRWGSGSNTGELFF.

This clone occurred once. The chain combines TRBV19 with TRBJ2-1; TRBD1 is a possible D gene (6 bases). V lost 10 bases and J 9 bases, leaving 13 bases between the germline ends. This CDR3 has 11 amino acids. CDR1 is LNHDA and CDR2 is SQIVND in the germline V gene (reference sequence). Here the CDR3 DNA reads TGTGCCACCACAGGGTCCAGTGAGCAGTTCTTC. Amino acids: CATTGSSEQFF.

The chain has TRBV5-1 and TRBJ1-1; D is perhaps TRBD1 (6 bases). The V gene's germline CDR1 is SGHRS and CDR2 YFSETQ. The CDR3 spans 17 residues. V lost 0 bases to trimming and J lost 1 base, with 16 bases between them. CDR3 nucleotide sequence: TGCGCCAGCAGCTTGGAACAGGGACGGGGTAGGAACACTGAAGCTTTCTTT. Residues: CASSLEQGRGRNTEAFF.

The DNA of the CDR3 is TGTGCCAGCAGATTTGGTTCAACTATGAATGAGCAGTTCTTC. Encoded protein: CASRFGSTMNEQFF. The chain carries TRBV27 and TRBJ2-1, with D hard to call. The V and J ends lost 6 bases and 7 bases respectively, with 16 bases between them. This CDR3 spans 14 amino acids. CDR1 and CDR2 from the germline V gene are MNHEY and SMNVEV (reference sequence).

This chain links TRBV7-9 with TRBJ2-7; 7 nucleotides match TRBD1. The CDR3 is 14 amino acids. In germline, CDR1 is SEHNR, CDR2 FQNEAQ (reference sequence). Germline trimming cut 4 bases from V and 2 bases from J; bases unmatched to any gene: 5. Here the CDR3 reads CASSSTGETYEQYF. CDR3 DNA: TGTGCCAGCAGCTCTACAGGGGAAACCTACGAGCAGTACTTC.

The chain recombines TRBV7-8 with TRBJ2-3, with 13 bases fitting TRBD2. Germline assignment: CDR1 SGHVS and CDR2 FQNEAQ. V lost 5 bases and J lost 2; bases outside the gene matches: 7. The CDR3 has 17 residues. This CDR3 reads CASSPWTSGGPTDTQYF. Here the CDR3 DNA reads TGTGCCAGCAGCCCCTGGACTAGCGGGGGCCCCACAGATACGCAGTATTTT.